The source of this T cell receptor (beta chain) is a study of siplizumab effects on memory and regulatory T cells. The data were produced by immunoSEQ multiplex PCR, yet TCRdb's version contains in-frame clones alone and is incomplete. The profile shows 70,000 to 100,000 clones, roughly 96% of them singletons. This CDR3 region has 14 residues. Germline V gene data show CDR1 as MNHEY and CDR2 as SVGAGI. Trimming took 4 bases from V and 5 from J, leaving 11 bases between them. The sequencing input was naive CD4+ T cells sorted from blood. The source is a human donor in good health. The genes are TRBV6-5 and TRBJ1-4; a possible D gene is TRBD1 (5 bases). CDR3 in amino acids: CASSLRTQNEKLFF. In nucleotides, the CDR3 is TGTGCCAGCAGTTTAAGGACACAGAATGAAAAACTGTTTTTT.